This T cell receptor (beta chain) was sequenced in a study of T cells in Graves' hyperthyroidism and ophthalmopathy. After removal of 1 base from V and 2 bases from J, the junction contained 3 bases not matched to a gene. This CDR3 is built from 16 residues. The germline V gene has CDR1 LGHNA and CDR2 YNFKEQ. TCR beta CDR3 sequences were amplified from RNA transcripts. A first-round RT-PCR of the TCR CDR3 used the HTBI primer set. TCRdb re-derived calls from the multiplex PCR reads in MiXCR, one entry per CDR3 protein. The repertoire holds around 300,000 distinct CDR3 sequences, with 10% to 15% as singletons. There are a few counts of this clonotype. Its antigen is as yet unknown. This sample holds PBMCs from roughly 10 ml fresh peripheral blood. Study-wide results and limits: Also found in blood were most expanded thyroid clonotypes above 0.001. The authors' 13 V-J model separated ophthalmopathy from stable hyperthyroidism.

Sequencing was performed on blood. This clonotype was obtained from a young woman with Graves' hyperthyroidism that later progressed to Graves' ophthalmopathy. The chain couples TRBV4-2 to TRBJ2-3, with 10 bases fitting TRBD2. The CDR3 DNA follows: TGTGCCAGCAGCCAAGGGACTAGCGGAAACACAGATACGCAGTATTTT. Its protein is CASSQGTSGNTDTQYF.